This T cell receptor (beta chain) is drawn from a study of T cell repertoires in cytomegalovirus infection. TCRdb redid the calling of the reads with MiXCR, one entry per CDR3 protein. The sample has 300,000 to 400,000 distinct CDR3 sequences, 15% to 20% seen once. Remarks on this clonotype: Its cognate antigen is unknown.

Findings of the study overall: Carriers of CMV and the relevant HLA type were discriminated by public TCR beta frequency. Dominant in the ex vivo response were TCR beta clonotypes restricted by HLA-C and specific for CMV.

The material sequenced was PBMCs. The receptor comes from a human donor in good health (CMV status not recorded). Some clones in this sample may be carry-over from other donors' samples.

The CDR3 loop is CASSQVAGSSYNEQFF. CDR3 nucleotides: TGTGCCAGCAGCCAAGTTGCCGGGAGCTCCTACAATGAGCAGTTCTTC. V gene TRBV4-2 combines with J gene TRBJ2-1; TRBD2 is a possible D gene (6 bases). CDR1 and CDR2 (germline): LGHNA, YNFKEQ. This CDR3 comprises 16 residues. V gave up 1 base and J gave up 0 bases, with 10 bases separating them.